The present entry profiles one T cell receptor (beta chain) with its context. CDR3 size: 15 residues. Germline V gives CDR1 SGHRS, CDR2 YFSETQ. The trim removed 2 bases at V and 1 base at J, leaving 4 bases unmatched. The data belong to a study of blood T cell repertoires in COVID-19. Those enrolled, adults aged about 18 to 95 years, came from roughly 23 US areas. Participant-reported clinical history was the basis for cohort assignment. The assay was immunoSEQ multiplex PCR, and TCRdb's table has in-frame clones only and misses some. The sample contains about 170,000 clones, roughly 85% of which appear only once.

The chain carries TRBV5-1 and TRBJ2-5; 8 bases line up with TRBD2. The sequence derives from a woman in her 70s in a cohort exposed to, infected with or recovered from COVID-19 (not recorded which). Source material: PBMCs or T cells enriched from blood (not recorded which). This CDR3 is CASSFSSGSQETQYF. DNA of the CDR3: TGCGCCAGCAGCTTCTCTAGCGGGTCCCAAGAGACCCAGTACTTC.